This T cell receptor beta chain was sequenced in a study of blood T cell repertoires in COVID-19. Study as a whole: Whether acute or convalescent, the COVID-19 samples came from the United States, Italy and Spain.

Trimming removed 0 bases from V and 7 bases from J, with 7 bases in between. CDR1 and CDR2 (germline): LGHDT, YNNKEL (reference sequence). The CDR3 sequence is 13 residues long. Per the authors' pipeline: Nucleated cell counts were estimated from reference gene primer amplification. This table comes from immunoSEQ multiplex PCR, and its TCRdb copy is limited to in-frame clones, with some not included. The DNA was the basis for D and trimming; V, J and clone size are from that table. This repertoire shows under 300,000 clones, about four fifths found once; its top ten account for 8% to 9.5%. The chain recombines TRBV3-1 (or the pseudogene TRBV3-2) with TRBJ2-1, with D possibly matching TRBD1 (6 bases). Input material: peripheral blood. This receptor was taken from a woman aged 45 to 65 who had recovered from COVID-19. CDR3 DNA sequence: TGTGCCAGCAGCCAAGAAGGGGGAAATGAGCAGTTCTTC. As protein: CASSQEGGNEQFF.